Sequencing of this TCR beta chain was carried out in a study of read filtering for tumor transcriptome and immune sequencing (TCRdb year 2020). In terms of the full investigation: The cohort was composed of 17 to 20 male and 13 to 15 female patients, with a mean age of approximately 66 years and an age range of roughly 45 to 85. By revised international staging, 8 patients were R-ISS I, around 15 were R-ISS II and 6 or 7 were R-ISS III. Whole-transcriptome libraries were prepared with the TruSeq RNA Access Library Prep Kit after DNase treatment. Per sample, about 4.05 to 10.27 million TCR-region mapped reads were obtained with IR-seq, compared with only 85 to 1273 with RNA-seq. The study compared TCR repertoires from targeted immune repertoire sequencing and bulk whole-transcriptome sequencing run on the same bone marrow samples. One of the main goals was to work out a read-filtering strategy for immune repertoire data, in particular whether clonotypes backed by only a single read should be removed. Study-wide conclusions, independent of this receptor: The sorted CD138-negative fraction was not purified T cells but a mixed bone marrow immune population. The correlation between IR-seq and RNA-seq shared clonotype proportions rose when single-read clonotypes were removed. Compared with RNA-seq, IR-seq captured clonotypes at much higher depth and more reliably, and a smaller IR-seq throughput was enough to identify most shared clonotypes. Single-read clonotypes made up about four fifths of clonotypes but approximately 3.5% of total reads in IR-seq, and 70% to 75% of clonotypes and roughly 45% of reads in RNA-seq.

A note on this clonotype: What this receptor recognizes is not known. A far larger clone differs by one base, so this is likely a read error.

Including cysteine and phenylalanine, the CDR3 has 13 amino acids. Only the CDR3 region is kept as DNA, spanning 39 bases read in frame from base 1. CDR1 and CDR2 are read off the germline V gene (reference sequence) as MNHNY and SVGAGI. TCR libraries were constructed from roughly 360 ng RNA using the Immunoverse kit, and molecular barcoded adaptors covering alpha/delta and beta/gamma chains were employed. The same RNA used for transcriptome sequencing was used for TCR library preparation. TCR libraries were sequenced on an Illumina HiSeq 4000 with 2 x 150 cycles. Per the original workflow: TCR reads were aligned to human V, D, J and C references and assembled into CDR3 clonotypes with MiXCR, including quality filtering and error correction. The tcR package in R was used for analysis of clonotype counts and gene usage diversity. Raw mapping reads were checked after the RNA-seq reads had been mapped by STAR aligner version 2.5.3a onto the human GRCh37 genome. To test how sequencing depth affects detected clonotypes, IR-seq fastq files were randomly downsampled with Seqtk 1.3. TCRdb's own reprocessing of the public reads used fastp at Q25 and MiXCR and kept productive beta chains. Rows merge per CDR3 protein into single entries with the most common DNA and genes. The V and J calls come from TCRdb's annotation, not from the publication. Counted in this sample were roughly 130,000 distinct CDR3 sequences; around 13% of them appeared once. Approximately 9.9% of the sample is taken by the ten largest.

Bone marrow was sampled from every patient at the time of active disease. Ficoll-Hypaque density gradient centrifugation was used to isolate bone marrow mononuclear cells. To remove myeloma plasma cells, the cells were labeled with CD138 magnetic microbeads on a MACS separator, and CD138-negative cells were then collected by negative selection. Flow cytometry with CD138 antibodies on an Attune NxT was used to check how pure the isolated cells were. TRIzol reagent was used to extract total RNA, which was then quantified with a NanoDrop spectrophotometer. Paired RNA-seq and IR-seq were performed on each patient's CD138-negative bone marrow sample.

The sample comprised a population of CD138-negative cells sorted from bone marrow. Per the publication, the cell subset or site label means: bone marrow mononuclear cells depleted of CD138+ plasma/myeloma cells by negative magnetic selection. The V and J segments used are TRBV6-6 and TRBJ2-1; the D gene cannot be named for sure. The receptor comes from a donor at least 40 years old with multiple myeloma. Here is the DNA: TGTGCCAGCAGGGAAGGTGAAGTCAATGAGCAGCTCTTC. Translated, it gives CASREGEVNEQLF.